The rows below give T cell receptor beta chains drawn from one sample of a study of identical twins. TCRdb reprocessed the 5' RACE reads via MiXCR and lists one record per CDR3 protein. The sample has more than 600,000 distinct CDR3 sequences, about 20% seen once. These records were also assigned to another study, of T cells expressing NK-cell markers.

The specimen was PBMCs. Every receptor here comes from a woman younger than 30 in good health. Both conserved end residues are part of each CDR3. The D gene is left open where the match is weak. Expanded clones get a size class; other rows say once, few or many, or leave the size out.

>TRBV10-3|TRBJ1-1|NA|few
CASSESTGMNTEAFF
TGTGCCAGCAGTGAGTCAACGGGAATGAACACTGAAGCTTTCTTT
>TRBV2|TRBJ2-1|TRBD1|few
CASSPEGALGREQFF
TGTGCCAGCAGTCCAGAGGGGGCGCTCGGCCGTGAGCAGTTCTTC
>TRBV11-2|TRBJ2-2|NA|few
CASSLVRGTGELFF
TGTGCCAGCAGCTTAGTTCGGGGAACCGGGGAGCTGTTTTTT
>TRBV6-5|TRBJ1-6|NA|few
CASSYSQGSPHSPLHF
TGTGCCAGCAGTTACTCTCAGGGGTCGCCCCATTCACCCCTCCACTTT
>TRBV3-1|TRBJ2-3|TRBD2|NA
CASSQDGIAGSTDTQYF
TGTGCCAGCAGCCAAGACGGTATAGCGGGGAGCACAGATACGCAGTATTTT
>TRBV7-9|TRBJ1-5|TRBD1|few
CASSLSGQLNQPQHF
TGTGCCAGCAGCTTATCGGGACAGCTAAATCAGCCCCAGCATTTT
>TRBV20-1|TRBJ2-7|TRBD1|few
CSARAEGTAYEQYF
TGCAGTGCCAGGGCCGAAGGGACAGCCTACGAGCAGTACTTC
>TRBV21-1|TRBJ1-5|NA|few
CASDGTACNQPQHF
TGTGCCAGCGATGGGACGGCATGCAATCAGCCCCAGCATTTT
>TRBV5-1|TRBJ1-1|NA|few
CASSQIGEGRAFF
TGCGCCAGCAGCCAGATTGGTGAGGGTAGAGCTTTCTTT
>TRBV6-4|TRBJ2-2|NA|few
CASSEGVSGELFF
TGTGCCAGCAGTGAAGGTGTCTCCGGGGAGCTGTTTTTT
>TRBV10-3|TRBJ1-1|NA|NA
CAISGVMNTEAFF
TGTGCCATCAGTGGAGTGATGAACACTGAAGCTTTCTTT
>TRBV12-3/TRBV12-4|TRBJ2-7|TRBD1|many
CASSKGQAYEQYF
TGTGCCAGCAGCAAGGGACAGGCCTACGAGCAGTACTTC
>TRBV18|TRBJ2-7|NA|NA
CASSPPIGSHEQYF
TGTGCCAGCTCACCACCGATAGGGTCGCACGAGCAGTACTTC
>TRBV4-3|TRBJ2-1|TRBD2|few
CASSQDRTSGGGNEQFF
TGCGCCAGCAGCCAGGATCGGACTAGCGGAGGAGGCAATGAGCAGTTCTTC
>TRBV7-2|TRBJ2-1|NA|NA
CASSFTGAFQFF
TGTGCCAGCAGCTTTACCGGGGCCTTTCAGTTCTTC
>TRBV10-3|TRBJ2-1|TRBD2|few
CAITPGLGVYEQFF
TGTGCCATCACCCCAGGACTAGGGGTCTATGAGCAGTTCTTC
>TRBV2|TRBJ2-3|TRBD1|NA
CASSEPGGGTDTQYF
TGTGCCAGCAGTGAACCAGGGGGCGGCACAGATACGCAGTATTTT
>TRBV20-1|TRBJ2-1|TRBD2|NA
CSARRLAGITNNEQFF
TGCAGTGCTAGGCGACTAGCGGGAATAACGAACAATGAGCAGTTCTTC
>TRBV5-5|TRBJ2-7|NA|few
CASSSGLYYEQYF
TGTGCCAGCAGCTCGGGACTCTATTACGAGCAGTACTTC
>TRBV4-2|TRBJ1-2|NA|NA
CASSPGLLCGYTF
TGTGCCAGCAGCCCCGGGCTCCTCTGTGGCTACACCTTC
>TRBV7-6|TRBJ2-5|NA|NA
CASSGIRVETQYF
TGTGCCAGCAGTGGTATTCGGGTGGAGACCCAGTACTTC
>TRBV29-1|TRBJ1-1|NA|NA
CSATHPARMNTEAFF
TGCAGCGCCACCCACCCGGCGCGTATGAACACTGAAGCTTTCTTT
>TRBV20-1|TRBJ2-7|NA|many
CSASSGINEQYF
TGCAGTGCTAGCTCAGGGATAAACGAGCAGTACTTC
>TRBV5-1|TRBJ1-2|NA|few
CASSLAVGHGYTF
TGCGCCAGCAGCTTGGCCGTGGGTCATGGCTACACCTTC
>TRBV7-2|TRBJ1-1|NA|few
CASSSQSGEAFF
TGTGCCAGCAGCTCTCAGTCGGGTGAAGCTTTCTTT
>TRBV7-9|TRBJ2-1|NA|NA
CASSPEEGNEQFF
TGTGCCAGCAGCCCCGAGGAGGGCAATGAGCAGTTCTTC
>TRBV5-6|TRBJ2-1|NA|few
CASSLDYGDYNEQFF
TGTGCCAGCAGCTTGGATTATGGGGACTACAATGAGCAGTTCTTC
>TRBV20-1|TRBJ2-7|TRBD2|NA
CSASGLAGGLYEQYF
TGCAGTGCTAGCGGACTAGCGGGGGGGCTATACGAGCAGTACTTC
>TRBV6-2/TRBV6-3|TRBJ2-3|NA|NA
CASRTFVTQYF
TGTGCCAGCAGAACGTTCGTTACGCAGTATTTT
>TRBV19|TRBJ2-1|NA|NA
CASSYRISYNEQFF
TGTGCCAGTAGTTATAGGATCTCCTACAATGAGCAGTTCTTC
>TRBV4-1|TRBJ1-2|NA|NA
CASSRYRVASYGYTF
TGCGCCAGCAGCCGCTACAGGGTAGCGAGCTATGGCTACACCTTC
>TRBV6-2/TRBV6-3|TRBJ2-5|TRBD1|few
CASSYSTGETQYF
TGTGCCAGCAGTTACTCGACAGGGGAGACCCAGTACTTC
>TRBV7-9|TRBJ2-1|TRBD1|few
CASSSTGVQYNEQFF
TGTGCCAGCAGCTCTACAGGGGTCCAATACAATGAGCAGTTCTTC
>TRBV12-3/TRBV12-4|TRBJ1-2|NA|many
CASSALVTPLGYGYTF
TGTGCCAGCAGCGCGCTGGTAACCCCCCTAGGCTATGGCTACACCTTC
>TRBV7-9|TRBJ2-3|NA|few
CASSPGHPSTDTQYF
TGTGCCAGCAGCCCAGGACATCCTAGCACAGATACGCAGTATTTT
>TRBV4-3|TRBJ2-2|TRBD2|few
CASSPGGRGTGRTGELFF
TGCGCCAGCAGCCCCGGGGGGAGAGGCACAGGACGGACCGGGGAGCTGTTTTTT
>TRBV20-1|TRBJ2-7|TRBD1|NA
CSARGDRANMYEQYF
TGCAGTGCTAGAGGGGACAGGGCGAATATGTACGAGCAGTACTTC
>TRBV7-2|TRBJ2-1|TRBD2|NA
CASRGGGSGYNEQFF
TGTGCCAGCAGGGGGGGAGGGAGTGGATACAATGAGCAGTTCTTC
>TRBV29-1|TRBJ1-4|TRBD1|NA
CSGRTSRGLGEKLFF
TGCAGCGGACGTACTTCCAGGGGGCTCGGGGAAAAACTGTTTTTT
>TRBV12-3/TRBV12-4|TRBJ2-2|NA|few
CASGYGQKNTGELFF
TGTGCCAGCGGCTACGGACAGAAGAACACCGGGGAGCTGTTTTTT
>TRBV7-3|TRBJ2-1|TRBD2|NA
CASSLGLAHNEQFF
TGTGCCAGCAGCCTGGGACTAGCTCACAATGAGCAGTTCTTC
>TRBV13|TRBJ1-1|NA|few
CASSLKVGALTEAFF
TGTGCCAGCAGCTTAAAAGTGGGGGCTCTAACTGAAGCTTTCTTT
>TRBV2|TRBJ2-5|TRBD2|NA
CASSPPESGGGETQYF
TGTGCCAGCAGCCCCCCTGAGAGCGGGGGTGGGGAGACCCAGTACTTC
>TRBV6-5|TRBJ1-1|NA|NA
CASSFQNRPRLDTEAFF
TGTGCCAGCAGTTTTCAAAACCGACCGCGGCTGGACACTGAAGCTTTCTTT
>TRBV12-3/TRBV12-4|TRBJ2-1|TRBD1|few
CASSRKTGGYNEQFF
TGTGCCAGCAGTCGTAAGACAGGGGGATACAATGAGCAGTTCTTC
>TRBV20-1|TRBJ2-5|NA|NA
CSADQDFQETQYF
TGCAGTGCCGATCAGGACTTCCAAGAGACCCAGTACTTC
>TRBV28|TRBJ2-4|NA|NA
CASSVRSSVPKNIQYF
TGTGCCAGCAGTGTTCGGAGCTCGGTTCCCAAAAACATTCAGTACTTC
>TRBV29-1|TRBJ2-1|TRBD2|NA
CSVDSPLRTRDNEQFF
TGCAGCGTTGATAGCCCACTCCGGACTAGGGACAATGAGCAGTTCTTC
>TRBV18|TRBJ2-7|NA|NA
CASSPAGGSLYSSYEQYF
TGTGCCAGCTCACCGGCCGGGGGTTCTCTATATAGCTCCTACGAGCAGTACTTC
>TRBV12-3/TRBV12-4|TRBJ1-1|TRBD1|NA
CASTIQTGFGTEAFF
TGTGCCAGCACCATTCAGACAGGGTTCGGGACTGAAGCTTTCTTT
>TRBV7-9|TRBJ2-1|NA|NA
CASSFRRAGYNEQFF
TGTGCCAGCAGCTTCCGGAGGGCCGGATACAATGAGCAGTTCTTC
>TRBV20-1|TRBJ2-1|NA|NA
CSLPSGNEQFF
TGCAGTCTCCCGTCTGGCAATGAGCAGTTCTTC
>TRBV11-3|TRBJ2-6|TRBD2|once
CASSPRGGNSGANVLTF
TGTGCCAGCAGCCCACGCGGGGGGAACTCTGGGGCCAACGTCCTGACTTTC
>TRBV5-1|TRBJ2-1|NA|NA
CASSPLWGARNEQFF
TGCGCCAGCAGCCCCCTTTGGGGGGCGAGGAATGAGCAGTTCTTC
>TRBV4-3|TRBJ2-3|TRBD2|NA
CASSHQTSGSKDTQYF
TGCGCCAGCAGCCATCAGACTAGCGGGAGCAAGGATACGCAGTATTTT